This entry lists 9 T cell receptor beta chains sequenced from one sample in a study of shared clonotypes between healthy human individuals. TCRdb keeps only in-frame clones here, not all; method: immunoSEQ multiplex PCR. The repertoire holds a few million clones, with 85% to 95% as singletons. The source material was naive CD4+ T cells sorted from blood. As to subset: CD45RA+ positively selected. Every receptor here comes from a man aged 18 to 35 in good health.

The sample holds a few counts of this clone. The gene calls are TRBV2 and TRBJ2-2, with D maybe TRBD1 (5 bases). Trimming removed 7 bases from V and 0 bases from J, with 6 bases in between. The CDR3 has 13 amino acids. The germline V gene encodes CDR1 SNHLY and CDR2 FYNNEI. For the CDR3, the DNA is TGTGCCAGCAAGGGGCCGAACACCGGGGAGCTGTTTTTT. Amino acid sequence: CASKGPNTGELFF.

The rearrangement links TRBV2 to TRBJ2-5; tentatively, D is TRBD1 or TRBD2 (5 bases each). From germline, CDR1 is SNHLY and CDR2 FYNNEI. The CDR3 covers 15 residues. V was pared by 6 bases and J by 1 base, with 15 bases between. CDR3 DNA sequence: TGTGCCAGCAGCTATCCAGGGACCTTCCAAGAGACCCAGTACTTC. It yields the protein CASSYPGTFQETQYF.

This chain joins TRBV7-9 and TRBJ1-4; TRBD1 is a possible D gene (6 bases). CDR3 length equals 15 residues. Germline lookup yields CDR1 SEHNR and CDR2 FQNEAQ (reference sequence). V was shortened by 5 bases and J by 3 bases, with 13 bases between the two germline ends. CDR3 protein: CASSPGVSSNEKLFF. The CDR3 bases are TGTGCCAGCAGCCCAGGGGTCAGCTCTAATGAAAAACTGTTTTTT.

CDR3 coding DNA: TGTGCCTGGAGTGGTAAGGGGAGCACAGATACGCAGTATTTT. Amino acid sequence: CAWSGKGSTDTQYF. V usage is TRBV30 and J usage is TRBJ2-3; D is perhaps TRBD1 (5 bases). The germline V gene has CDR1 GTSNPN and CDR2 SVGIG (reference sequence). CDR3 length: 14 residues. V gave up 1 base and J gave up 0 bases, with 8 bases separating them.

The V and J genes are TRBV4-1 and TRBJ1-1; D uncertain. Germline CDR1 reads MGHRA; CDR2 reads YSYEKL. The CDR3 contains 16 residues. Trimming took 0 bases from V and 4 from J, leaving 15 bases between them. CDR3 DNA: TGCGCCAGCAGCCAAGATTCGGTCGGTATCGTCACTGAAGCTTTCTTT. Translation: CASSQDSVGIVTEAFF.

V is TRBV30 and J is TRBJ1-5; D not certain. The V gene's germline CDR1 is GTSNPN and CDR2 SVGIG (reference sequence). The CDR3 is 14 amino acids. Trimming left V 2 bases short and J 7 bases short, with 15 bases between. As DNA, the CDR3 is TGTGCCTGGAGTTCCCGGCCACATGACCAGCCCCAGCATTTT. Translated: CAWSSRPHDQPQHF.

The genes are TRBV27 and TRBJ1-5; TRBD1 matches 8 bases. CDR1 is MNHEY, CDR2 SMNVEV, per germline (reference sequence). V lost 6 bases, J lost 2 bases, and 6 bases stayed unmatched. The CDR3 is 15 residues long. The CDR3 DNA reads TGTGCCAGCAGACACGGACAGGGAGGCAATCAGCCCCAGCATTTT. Its translation: CASRHGQGGNQPQHF.

The chain uses TRBV4-1 and TRBJ1-2; unclear D gene. The CDR3 has 15 amino acids. The V end was cut by 0 bases, the J end by 4 bases, with 12 bases between. In germline, CDR1 is MGHRA, CDR2 YSYEKL. The CDR3 DNA is TGCGCCAGCAGCCAAGATCCGGCAGGACCCTATGGCTACACCTTC. Translated, it gives CASSQDPAGPYGYTF.

The genes are TRBV2 and TRBJ2-2; D not certain. The CDR3 is 13 residues long. Germline V lookup: CDR1 SNHLY, CDR2 FYNNEI. Trimming pared 5 bases from V and 6 bases from J, leaving 10 bases between. This CDR3 reads CASSFDIPGELFF. The CDR3 DNA follows: TGTGCCAGCAGTTTCGACATCCCCGGGGAGCTGTTTTTT.